The present entry profiles one T cell receptor (beta chain) with its context. This sample is part of a study of blood T cell repertoires in COVID-19. In the study overall: From the United States, Italy and Spain came samples of acute and convalescent COVID-19. The analysed material was cDNA or gDNA that came from T cells, B-cell-depleted T cells, or PBMCs.

CDR3 length equals 16 residues. Trimming cost V 4 bases and J 0 bases, with 15 bases left between them. The germline CDR1 and CDR2 sequences are SEHNR and FQNEAQ (reference sequence). Measured with immunoSEQ multiplex PCR; TCRdb has only the in-frame clones, and not every one. The table has roughly 260,000 clones, roughly 87% seen once. Participants were aged about 18 to 100 years from approximately 25 US areas. Cohorts were determined from participant-reported clinical history. This receptor was obtained from a woman aged 30 to 39 with acute COVID-19. The V and J genes are TRBV7-9 and TRBJ1-1; TRBD1 might be the D (5 bases). The sample consisted of PBMCs or T cells enriched from blood (not recorded which). CDR3 sequence: CASSSLRTNLNTEAFF. DNA for the CDR3: TGTGCCAGCAGCTCCCTCAGGACAAATCTGAACACTGAAGCTTTCTTT.